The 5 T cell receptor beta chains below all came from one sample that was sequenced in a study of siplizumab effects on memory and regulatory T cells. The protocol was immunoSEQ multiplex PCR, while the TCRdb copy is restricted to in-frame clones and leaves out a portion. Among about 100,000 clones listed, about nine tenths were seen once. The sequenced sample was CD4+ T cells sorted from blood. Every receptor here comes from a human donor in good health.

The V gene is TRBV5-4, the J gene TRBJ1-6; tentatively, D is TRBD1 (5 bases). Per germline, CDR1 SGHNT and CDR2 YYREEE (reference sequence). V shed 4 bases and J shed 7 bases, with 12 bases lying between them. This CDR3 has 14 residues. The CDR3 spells CASSRPGDNSPLHF. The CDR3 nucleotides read TGTGCCAGCAGCAGGCCGGGGGACAATTCACCCCTCCACTTT.

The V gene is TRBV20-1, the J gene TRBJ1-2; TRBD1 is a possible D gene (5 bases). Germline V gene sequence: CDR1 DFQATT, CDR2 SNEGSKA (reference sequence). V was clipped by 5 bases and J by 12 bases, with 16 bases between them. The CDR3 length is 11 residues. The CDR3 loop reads CSALNRSRNTF. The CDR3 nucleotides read TGCAGTGCTCTGAACAGGAGCCGAAACACCTTC.

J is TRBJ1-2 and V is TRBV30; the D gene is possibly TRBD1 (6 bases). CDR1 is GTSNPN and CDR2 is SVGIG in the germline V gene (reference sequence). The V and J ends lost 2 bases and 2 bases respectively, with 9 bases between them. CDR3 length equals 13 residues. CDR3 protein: CAWSPDSNYGYTF. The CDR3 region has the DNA TGTGCCTGGAGTCCGGACAGCAACTATGGCTACACCTTC. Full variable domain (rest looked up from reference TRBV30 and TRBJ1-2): SQTIHQWPATLVQPVGSPLSLECTVEGTSNPNLYWYRQAAGRGLQLLFYSVGIGQISSEVPQNLSASRPQDRQFILSSKKLLLSDSGFYLCAWSPDSNYGYTFGSGTRLTVV.

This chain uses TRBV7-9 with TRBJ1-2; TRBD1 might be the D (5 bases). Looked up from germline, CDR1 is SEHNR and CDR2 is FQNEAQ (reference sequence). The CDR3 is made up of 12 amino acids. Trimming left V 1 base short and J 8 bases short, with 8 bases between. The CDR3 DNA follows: TGTGCCAGCAGCTTAGAGGGGAAAGGCTACACCTTC. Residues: CASSLEGKGYTF.

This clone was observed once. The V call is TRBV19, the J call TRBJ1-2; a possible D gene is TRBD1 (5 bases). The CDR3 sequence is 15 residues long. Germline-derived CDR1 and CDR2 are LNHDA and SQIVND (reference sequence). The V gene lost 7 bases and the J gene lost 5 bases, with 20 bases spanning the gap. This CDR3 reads CASIKNVGTPYGYTF. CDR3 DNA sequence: TGTGCCAGTATCAAAAATGTCGGGACGCCGTATGGCTACACCTTC. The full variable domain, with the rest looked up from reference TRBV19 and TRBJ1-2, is DGGITQSPKYLFRKEGQNVTLSCEQNLNHDAMYWYRQDPGQGLRLIYYSQIVNDFQKGDIAEGYSVSREKKESFPLTVTSAQKNPTAFYLCASIKNVGTPYGYTFGSGTRLTVV.